This T cell receptor beta chain originates from a study of cytomegalovirus exposure and HLA in healthy donors. Findings of the study overall: Trimming of TCR beta V- and J-genes showed a link, identified in a later analysis, to a missense DCLRE1C variant.

The PCR had 60 Vbeta and 13 Jbeta primers. Only in-frame clones appear in the TCRdb table, and some are missing; sequencing was by immunoSEQ multiplex PCR. The sample lists approximately 270,000 clones, 75% to 90% occurring once. Remarks on this clone: Its antigen is undetermined.

This TCR derives from a girl between 2 and 10 years old in good health and CMV-seronegative. Sequenced input: PBMCs.

This chain's CDR3 is CASSFPNYNSPLHF. The CDR3 region has the DNA TGTGCCAGCAGTTTCCCCAACTATAATTCACCCCTCCACTTT. The chain employs TRBV27 and TRBJ1-6; D is undetermined. Germline loops: CDR1 MNHEY, CDR2 SMNVEV (reference sequence). This CDR3 comprises 14 residues. V shed 3 bases and J shed 3 bases, with 6 bases lying between them.